The following is a TCR beta chain sequence with its context. The germline V and J ends were trimmed by 4 bases and 3 bases, with 12 bases remaining between them. The V gene's germline CDR1 is LGHNA and CDR2 YSLEER. This CDR3 has 14 amino acids. This sample was included in a study of T cells in localized non-small cell lung cancer. TCRdb keeps only in-frame clones here, not all; method: immunoSEQ multiplex PCR. This table holds about 82,000 clones, around 81% found once. This sequence was found in a man aged 40 to 75 with stage II squamous cell lung carcinoma. The J gene is TRBJ1-1, the V gene TRBV4-3, with a possible D match to TRBD1 (5 bases). The starting material was PBMCs, obtained before any cancer treatment. The DNA for the CDR3 is TGCGCCAGCAGCCTAACCGGGACGGACACTGAAGCTTTCTTT. This encodes CASSLTGTDTEAFF.